Listed here is a single T cell receptor (beta chain). What it binds is not known. The sample belongs to a study of T cells after posttransplantation cyclophosphamide. Study outcomes and limitations: Donor CD8+ memory clones often dominated recipient blood repertoires at later times.

Cells defined as naive were viable CD3+CD4+ or CD3+CD8+ and CCR7+CD45RA+CD45RO-CD95-CD27+CD28+. Clones were read by immunoSEQ multiplex PCR, and TCRdb kept only the in-frame ones, dropping some. The repertoire holds roughly 32,000 clones, with 75% to 95% as singletons. V gave up 5 bases and J gave up 5 bases; unmatched junction bases: 8. Germline CDR1 is SGHTA and CDR2 is FQGTGA. This CDR3 contains 14 residues. Sequenced input: naive CD4+ T cells sorted from PBMCs. The receptor's source is a woman aged 55-75 years in good health, CMV-negative, and a related stem cell transplant donor. The V call is TRBV7-3, the J call TRBJ1-1, with 7 bases that match TRBD1. Here the CDR3 DNA reads TGTGCCAGCAGCCTCACAGGGGCCTTAACTGAAGCTTTCTTT. Protein: CASSLTGALTEAFF.